This section outlines one TCR beta chain sequence together with its context. Antigen unknown. This sample stems from a study of PD-1 blockade in classical Hodgkin lymphoma. Findings and caveats of the study: CD4+ TCR diversity climbed significantly by C4D1, unlike CD8+ TCR diversity. Baseline diversity in complete responders resembled that of newly diagnosed patients. It was reported that newly diagnosed patients had less baseline TCR diversity than healthy donors. Initiation of nivolumab under 1 year after ASCT led to exclusion of patients.

Method: immunoSEQ multiplex PCR; TCRdb's copy keeps in-frame clones and lacks some. The sample holds roughly 100,000 clones, 89% seen once. The CDR3 spans 14 residues. V was pared by 0 bases and J by 1 base, with 8 bases between. The germline V gene encodes CDR1 SGHRS and CDR2 YFSETQ. Described time point: cycle 4 day 1 (C4D1), after about 6 weeks of nivolumab. Autologous stem cell transplantation was followed by relapse in every patient, and brentuximab vedotin exposure varied. This chain joins TRBV5-1 and TRBJ2-7; a weak D match, TRBD1 (6 bases). This sequence originates from a human donor with classical Hodgkin lymphoma. The sequenced sample was peripheral blood mononuclear cells (PBMCs), obtained before the fourth cycle of nivolumab. Here the CDR3 reads CASSLGGGSYEQYF. CDR3 DNA: TGCGCCAGCAGCTTGGGAGGGGGTTCCTACGAGCAGTACTTC.